This TCR beta chain was sequenced during a study of CD8+ T cells in alopecia areata (dated by TCRdb to 2017 to 2018). Notes on the research overall: The treated patients took part in an open-label pilot trial in which moderate-to-severe alopecia areata was treated with oral tofacitinib at 5 to 10 mg twice daily. The RNA source kit depended on sample type: the PAXgene miRNA kit for fixed scalp, the miRNeasy kit for PBMCs, and the RNeasy kit for mouse skin. Clonality in the scalp was compared among normal scalp (n=4), patchy alopecia areata scalp (n=8), and alopecia totalis/universalis scalp (n=8). In both human patients and the C3H/HeJ mouse model, the study applied high-throughput TCRbeta sequencing to look at T cell clonal expansion in alopecia areata. Scalp tissue and sorted CD4+ and CD8+ peripheral blood T cells from patchy and totalis/universalis alopecia areata patients and from healthy controls were covered by human TCRbeta sequencing. Disease severity in treated patients was measured with the SALT score, which quantifies the percentage of affected scalp surface area. Tofacitinib was given for 6 to 18 months, followed by 6 months of follow-up off drug to assess delayed response and recurrence. Biopsies were taken from tofacitinib-treated patients at baseline and at 4 and 24 weeks of treatment, and a later scalp biopsy was taken in several of the tofacitinib-treated patients. TCRbeta CDR3 regions were amplified by immunoSEQ multiplex PCR with 35 Vbeta forward and 13 Jbeta reverse primers. Paper-wide results and their limitations: Unlike mouse skin, which is dominated by gammadelta T cells, normal human skin has resident alphabeta T cells that are also sequenced, and this complicates analysis of the scalp TCR repertoire. Scalp clonality and the number of expanded CD8+ clones among the top 100 scalp clones were significantly decreased by tofacitinib. Many expanded lesional clones persisted in scalp and blood during tofacitinib treatment, which may partly explain relapse after stopping treatment. Shared TCR sequences between patients were less evident than in mice, which may be partly attributable to HLA diversity in the patient population. Higher clonality and more expanded CD8+ clones were observed in lesional scalp than in normal scalp, particularly in alopecia totalis/universalis, a finding suggestive of antigenic drive. The treated cohort was small, with a single nonresponder, so links between baseline CD8+ expansion and response need larger studies.

From its cysteine to its phenylalanine, the CDR3 spans 14 amino acids. Just CDR3 DNA is preserved here, 42 bases in frame from base 1. The junction carries 17 bases between V and J, which are trimmed by 11 bases and 1 base respectively. According to the germline V gene, CDR1 reads LGHNA and CDR2 reads YSLEER. Remarks on this clone: Its binding antigen is unknown. Base qualities are missing; no much larger clone stands one base away.

The sample's time point label is to be understood as: around 4 weeks on oral tofacitinib. Interpreted using the paper, the treatment or condition label stands for: oral pan-JAK inhibitor, 5-10 mg twice daily. From alopecia areata patients, peripheral blood was collected along with lesional scalp punch biopsies. PBMCs were separated by density centrifugation and stained for CD3, CD4 and CD8, after which CD4+ and CD8+ T cells were sorted on a FACSAria. Library preparation used the immunoSEQ multiplex PCR assay. RNA was extracted from all samples and reverse transcribed into cDNA as template for TCR sequencing. First-strand cDNA was synthesized with SuperScript III using a 2:1 mix of oligo-dT and random hexamers. Amplification bias was assessed with a synthetic immune receptor repertoire, and residual bias was removed computationally. For the original study's pipeline: Raw reads were preprocessed to remove errors, and CDR3 was defined according to IMGT conventions as the region from the conserved cysteine to phenylalanine. Clonality was computed by normalizing Shannon entropy by log2 of the number of productive unique TCRs and subtracting the result from 1. Whether each scalp clone was CD4 or CD8 was inferred by checking scalp TCRbeta sequences against the CD4 and CD8 repertoires from sorted blood. Imported from immuneACCESS, the table was reduced by TCRdb to in-frame sequences with V and J called. These copies leave out some clones; in studies compared against another copy, an unresolved V gene accounts for under half, and the cause of the remainder is not known. That table furnishes V, J and clone size, whereas the DNA furnished D and trimming. The sample yields 200,000 to 250,000 clones; less than 75% were counted once. The top ten clones comprise about 1.6% of the sample.

The rearrangement combines TRBV4-3 with TRBJ1-2; the D gene cannot be named for sure. The sample here was CD4+ T cells sorted from blood, taken at week 4, from a patient treated with tofacitinib. This clonotype originated in a human donor with alopecia areata. The CDR3 protein: CAVTFRSVNYGYTF. In nucleotides, the sequence is TGCGCCGTTACTTTCAGAAGTGTTAACTATGGCTACACCTTC.